This entry concerns a single T cell receptor beta chain. This sample is part of a study of blood T cells in healthy people across ages. CDR1 and CDR2 (germline): GTSNPN, SVGIG (reference sequence). This CDR3 spans 16 amino acids. Trimming shortened V by 0 bases and J by 0 bases, and 14 bases separated the two germline ends. PCR was performed a second time for roughly 7 to 12 cycles using a sample-barcoded 5' primer and a J-beta primer mix. TCRdb reanalysed the 5' RACE reads using MiXCR and keeps one entry per CDR3 protein. The sample has about 680,000 distinct CDR3 sequences, 49% seen once. Specimen: blood. This receptor was identified in an older woman in good health. The chain links TRBV30 to TRBJ1-2, with a weak D call TRBD1 (5 bases). The CDR3 reads CAWSVPFGTANYGYTF. CDR3 bases: TGTGCCTGGAGTGTACCCTTTGGGACGGCTAACTATGGCTACACCTTC.